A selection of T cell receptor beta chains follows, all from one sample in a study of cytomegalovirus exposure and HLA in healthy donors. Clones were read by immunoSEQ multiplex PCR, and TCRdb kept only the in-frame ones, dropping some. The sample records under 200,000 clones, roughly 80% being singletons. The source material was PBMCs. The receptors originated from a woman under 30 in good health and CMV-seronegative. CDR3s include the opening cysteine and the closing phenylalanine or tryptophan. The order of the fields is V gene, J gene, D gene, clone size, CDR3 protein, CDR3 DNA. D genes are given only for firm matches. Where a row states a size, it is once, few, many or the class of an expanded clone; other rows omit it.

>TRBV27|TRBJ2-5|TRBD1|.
CASSLSRQGLGTQYF
TGTGCCAGCAGTTTATCGAGACAGGGATTGGGGACCCAGTACTTC
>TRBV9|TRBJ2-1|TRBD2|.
CASSFWGGSGNEQFF
TGTGCCAGCAGCTTTTGGGGCGGGAGTGGCAATGAGCAGTTCTTC
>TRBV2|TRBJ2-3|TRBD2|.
CASSIGLAGVGTQYF
TGTGCCAGCAGCATCGGACTAGCGGGAGTCGGTACGCAGTATTTT
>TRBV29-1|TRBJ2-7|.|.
CSVMLAGNYEQYF
TGCAGCGTTATGTTGGCAGGTAACTACGAGCAGTACTTC
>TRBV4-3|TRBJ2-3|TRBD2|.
CASSLLREWVGDTQYF
TGCGCCAGCAGCCTGTTGCGGGAGTGGGTTGGAGATACGCAGTATTTT
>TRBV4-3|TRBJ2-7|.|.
CASSQTAYSYEQYF
TGCGCCAGCAGCCAAACCGCGTACTCCTACGAGCAGTACTTC
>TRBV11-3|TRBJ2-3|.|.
CASSIPGQNTDTQYF
TGTGCCAGCAGCATCCCGGGACAAAACACAGATACGCAGTATTTT
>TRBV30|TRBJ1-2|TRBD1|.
CAWDLTGFGGYTF
TGTGCCTGGGACTTGACAGGGTTTGGTGGCTACACCTTC
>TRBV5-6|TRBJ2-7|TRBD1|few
CASSHVWDWGTGDYEQYF
TGTGCCAGCAGCCATGTGTGGGACTGGGGGACAGGGGACTACGAGCAGTACTTC
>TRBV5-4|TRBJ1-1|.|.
CASSLAGSNTEAFF
TGTGCCAGCAGCTTGGCCGGGTCGAACACTGAAGCTTTCTTT
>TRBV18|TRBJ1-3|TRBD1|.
CASSPKGQSLGNTIYF
TGTGCCAGCTCACCGAAGGGACAGTCGCTCGGAAACACCATATATTTT
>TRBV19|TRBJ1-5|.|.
CASSLDGTSGNQPQHF
TGTGCCAGTAGTCTTGACGGGACATCCGGCAATCAGCCCCAGCATTTT
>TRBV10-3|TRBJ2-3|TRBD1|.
CAISESGQGTDTQYF
TGTGCCATCAGTGAGTCTGGACAGGGGACAGATACGCAGTATTTT
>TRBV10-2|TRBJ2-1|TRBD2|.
CASRNSGRAGGNEQFF
TGCGCCAGCAGAAATAGCGGGAGGGCCGGAGGGAATGAGCAGTTCTTC
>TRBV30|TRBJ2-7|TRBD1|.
CAWSAGQGYEQYF
TGTGCCTGGAGCGCCGGACAGGGCTACGAGCAGTACTTC
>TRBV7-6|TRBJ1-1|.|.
CASSFDADTEAFF
TGTGCCAGCAGCTTTGACGCGGACACTGAAGCTTTCTTT
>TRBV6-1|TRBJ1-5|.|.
CASSAGSFGASVQPQHF
TGTGCCAGCAGTGCGGGCTCCTTCGGGGCTAGCGTTCAGCCCCAGCATTTT
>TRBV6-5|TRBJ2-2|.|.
CASEDITNTGELFF
TGTGCCAGCGAAGACATCACGAACACCGGGGAGCTGTTTTTT
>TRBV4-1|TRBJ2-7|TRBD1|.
CASSQSGTGDFSYEQYF
TGCGCCAGCAGCCAAAGTGGGACAGGCGATTTCTCCTACGAGCAGTACTTC
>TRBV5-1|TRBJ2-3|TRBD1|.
CASSLLEGAIGDTQYF
TGCGCCAGCAGCTTGCTAGAGGGGGCGATCGGAGATACGCAGTATTTT
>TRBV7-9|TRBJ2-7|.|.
CASSEYDSLYEQYF
TGTGCCAGCAGTGAGTATGACAGTCTCTACGAGCAGTACTTC
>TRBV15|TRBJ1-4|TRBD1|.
CATSRGMGQSNEKLFF
TGTGCCACCAGCAGGGGAATGGGACAGAGTAATGAAAAACTGTTTTTT
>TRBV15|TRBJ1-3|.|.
CATSSGGGSPGNTIYF
TGTGCCACCAGTAGCGGGGGGGGGAGCCCTGGAAACACCATATATTTT
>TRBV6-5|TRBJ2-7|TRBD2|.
CASSNRLAVTYEQYF
TGTGCCAGCAGTAACCGACTAGCAGTTACCTACGAGCAGTACTTC
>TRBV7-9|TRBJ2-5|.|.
CASKLDGGVETQYF
TGTGCCAGCAAACTTGACGGGGGAGTAGAGACCCAGTACTTC
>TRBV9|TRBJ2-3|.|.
CASCSRMADTQYF
TGTGCCAGCTGCTCCAGGATGGCAGATACGCAGTATTTT
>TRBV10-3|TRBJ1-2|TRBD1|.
CAIRDRGPNYGYTF
TGTGCCATCAGGGACAGGGGGCCTAACTATGGCTACACCTTC
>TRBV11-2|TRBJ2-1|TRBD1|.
CASSTGAFYNEQFF
TGTGCCAGCAGCACAGGGGCCTTTTACAATGAGCAGTTCTTC
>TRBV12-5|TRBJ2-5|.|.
CASGLGETGGGQETQYF
TGTGCTAGTGGTTTGGGGGAGACAGGTGGGGGCCAAGAGACCCAGTACTTC
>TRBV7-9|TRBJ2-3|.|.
CSSSFGNRITSTDTQYF
TGTTCCAGCAGCTTCGGGAACCGGATTACTAGCACAGATACGCAGTATTTT
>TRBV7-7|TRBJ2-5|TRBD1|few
CATGQGGTQYF
TGTGCCACGGGACAGGGGGGGACCCAGTACTTC
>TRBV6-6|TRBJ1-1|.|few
CASSYSRQTNTEAFF
TGTGCCAGCAGTTACTCAAGACAGACGAACACTGAAGCTTTCTTT
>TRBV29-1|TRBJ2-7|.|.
CSGRDLGYEQYF
TGCAGCGGCCGGGACTTGGGTTACGAGCAGTACTTC
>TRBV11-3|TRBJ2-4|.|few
CASTDRQAAKNIQYF
TGTGCCAGCACCGATCGACAGGCGGCCAAAAACATTCAGTACTTC
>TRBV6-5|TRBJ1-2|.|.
CASSYSEGLYYGYTF
TGTGCCAGCAGTTACTCCGAGGGCCTTTACTATGGCTACACCTTC
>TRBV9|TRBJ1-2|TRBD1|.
CASSAGTAYGYTF
TGTGCCAGCAGCGCCGGGACAGCCTATGGCTACACCTTC
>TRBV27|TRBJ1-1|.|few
CASSSNTEAFF
TGTGCCAGCAGTTCTAACACTGAAGCTTTCTTT
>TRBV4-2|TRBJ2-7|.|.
CASSQQDSSYEQYF
TGTGCCAGCAGCCAACAGGACAGCTCCTACGAGCAGTACTTC
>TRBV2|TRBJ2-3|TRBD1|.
CASSGTGDTDTQYF
TGTGCCAGCAGCGGGACAGGGGACACAGATACGCAGTATTTT
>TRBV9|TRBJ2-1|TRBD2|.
CASSVIAAGAANSYNEQFF
TGTGCCAGCAGCGTAATAGCAGCGGGAGCTGCCAATTCCTACAATGAGCAGTTCTTC
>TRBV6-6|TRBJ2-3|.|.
CASSNRGTDTQYF
TGTGCCAGCAGTAACAGGGGCACAGATACGCAGTATTTT
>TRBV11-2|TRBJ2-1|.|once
CASSSPGIGGAYNEQFF
TGTGCCAGCAGCTCACCCGGGATAGGGGGGGCCTACAATGAGCAGTTCTTC
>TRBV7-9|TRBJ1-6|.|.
CAAGRGNNSPLHF
TGTGCCGCCGGGAGGGGGAATAATTCACCCCTCCACTTT
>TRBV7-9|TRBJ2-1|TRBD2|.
CSSSLDAGGYNEQFF
TGTTCCAGCAGCTTAGACGCGGGAGGCTACAATGAGCAGTTCTTC
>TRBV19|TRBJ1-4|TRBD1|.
CASASRGANEKLFF
TGTGCCAGTGCTTCCAGGGGGGCTAATGAAAAACTGTTTTTT
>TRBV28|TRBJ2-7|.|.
CASTLFGGRGDEQYF
TGTGCCAGCACCTTATTCGGGGGCAGGGGGGACGAGCAGTACTTC